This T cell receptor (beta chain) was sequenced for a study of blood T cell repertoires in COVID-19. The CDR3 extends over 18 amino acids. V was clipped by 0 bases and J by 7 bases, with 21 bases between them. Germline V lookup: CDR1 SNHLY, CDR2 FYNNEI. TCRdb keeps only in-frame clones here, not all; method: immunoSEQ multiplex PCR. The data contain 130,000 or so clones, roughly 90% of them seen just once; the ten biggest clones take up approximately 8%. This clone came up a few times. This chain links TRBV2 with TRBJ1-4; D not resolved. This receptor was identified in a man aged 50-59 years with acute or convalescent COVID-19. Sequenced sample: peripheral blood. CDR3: CASSEALGLGGFGEKLFF. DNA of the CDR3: TGTGCCAGCAGTGAAGCGCTAGGACTCGGAGGTTTCGGTGAAAAACTGTTTTTT.